This T cell receptor beta chain originates from a study of cytomegalovirus exposure and HLA in healthy donors. As for this clone: Its antigen is still unknown.

Trimming left V 2 bases short and J 7 bases short, with 11 bases between. CDR1 and CDR2 (germline): KGHSH, LQKENI. The CDR3 loop spans 13 amino acids. The primer mix had 60 Vbeta and 13 Jbeta primers. The data were produced by immunoSEQ multiplex PCR, yet TCRdb's version contains in-frame clones alone and is incomplete. The repertoire consists of about 86,000 clones, with approximately 74% occurring once and the leading ten covering 6.2%. The study's findings and limits: Fewer N-insertions than the roughly 630-donor mean were reportedly shown by an Asian-associated ancestry cluster in a later analysis. Later analysis associated a missense DCLRE1C variant with TCR beta V- and J-gene trimming. A later analysis found TCR association rates differed by HLA locus, highest for DRB1 and lowest for HLA-C. A few CMV-associated chains proved CMV antigen-specific in vitro.

Sequencing input: PBMCs. The chain recombines TRBV18 with TRBJ1-1; TRBD1 is a possible D gene (5 bases). The origin of this receptor is a woman aged 50 to 60 in good health and CMV-seropositive. The CDR3 region is CASSPGGSLEAFF. CDR3 nucleotides: TGTGCCAGCTCACCAGGGGGGAGCCTTGAAGCTTTCTTT.